A single sample gave rise to the 23 T cell receptor beta chains below, sequenced in a study of blood T cell repertoires in COVID-19. The data were produced by immunoSEQ multiplex PCR, yet TCRdb's version contains in-frame clones alone and is incomplete. The sample shows around 200,000 clones, roughly 85% of them seen only once. Sequencing was carried out using PBMCs or T cells enriched from blood (not recorded which). The source of these receptors is a man in his forties who had recovered from COVID-19.

This chain links TRBV6-5 with TRBJ2-2; 7 nucleotides match TRBD1. From germline, CDR1 is MNHEY and CDR2 SVGAGI. With 10 bases clipped from V and 3 bases from J, the junction kept 8 bases outside the gene matches. There are 14 residues in the CDR3. The CDR3 sequence: CATPRDSHTGELFF. The CDR3 DNA sequence: TGTGCCACCCCCCGGGACAGTCACACCGGGGAGCTGTTTTTT.

The chain carries TRBV7-2 and TRBJ1-1, with TRBD1 identical over 10 bases. The CDR3 has 15 amino acids. Unmatched junction bases numbered 3, after V lost 4 bases and J lost 1 base. Germline CDR1 and CDR2: SGHTA and FQGNSA. CDR3 sequence: CASSSRTGGNTEAFF. The CDR3 DNA reads as TGTGCCAGCAGCTCCAGGACAGGGGGGAACACTGAAGCTTTCTTT.

The chain links TRBV6-5 to TRBJ2-4, with 8 bases fitting TRBD2. CDR1 and CDR2 (germline): MNHEY, SVGAGI. This CDR3 spans 14 amino acids. Trimming cost V 10 bases and J 7 bases; bases outside gene matches: 12. The CDR3 region has the DNA TGTGCCACCAAATCGTTGGCGGGAGGTAACATTCAGTACTTC. Protein: CATKSLAGGNIQYF.

The gene calls are TRBV9 and TRBJ2-6, with 8 nucleotides matching TRBD2. After removal of 3 bases from V and 1 base from J, the junction contained 18 bases not matched to a gene. CDR3 size: 21 residues. From germline, CDR1 is SGDLS and CDR2 YYNGEE. The CDR3 nucleotides read TGTGCCAGCAGCGCAGTCCCGGGAGGGCCTCTCTTATCTTCTGGGGCCAACGTCCTGACTTTC. This encodes CASSAVPGGPLLSSGANVLTF. The full variable domain, rest sourced from reference TRBV9 and TRBJ2-6, is DSGVTQTPKHLITATGQRVTLRCSPRSGDLSVYWYQQSLDQGLQFLIQYYNGEERAKGNILERFSAQQFPDLHSELNLSSLELGDSALYFCASSAVPGGPLLSSGANVLTFGAGSRLTVL.

The V gene is TRBV6-1, the J gene TRBJ2-7; the D is unclear. This CDR3 has 14 amino acids. Trimming took off 1 base at V and 7 bases at J, with 14 bases between the two ends. Germline-derived CDR1 and CDR2 are MNHNS and SASEGT. Written as DNA, the CDR3 is TGTGCCAGCAGTGAAGATAGACTCTTGGAAGAGCAGTACTTC. Its protein product is CASSEDRLLEEQYF.

This clone was seen only once. This rearrangement joins TRBV4-2 to TRBJ2-1, with D perhaps TRBD1 (5 bases). The V end was cut by 1 base, the J end by 12 bases, with 13 bases between. Germline loops: CDR1 LGHNA, CDR2 YNFKEQ. The CDR3 is made up of 13 amino acids. The CDR3 region is CASSQVKGIVQFF. As DNA, the CDR3 is TGTGCCAGCAGCCAAGTCAAGGGGATCGTGCAGTTCTTC.

Only one count was recorded for this clone. The rearrangement links TRBV5-8 to TRBJ1-5; D remains unclear. The CDR3 contains 13 residues. Trimming removed 4 bases at V and 4 bases at J, with 9 bases between. Germline values: CDR1 SGHTS, CDR2 YDEGEE. The CDR3 DNA sequence: TGTGCCAGCAGCCGTACAGTTAATCAGCCCCAGCATTTT. It yields the protein CASSRTVNQPQHF.

The gene calls are TRBV19 and TRBJ2-7; 9 bases are shared with TRBD2. Unmatched junction bases numbered 14, after V lost 4 bases and J lost 7 bases. The V gene's germline CDR1 is LNHDA and CDR2 SQIVND (reference sequence). The CDR3 is 16 residues long. CDR3 in amino acids: CASSNPWREGRGEQYF. The CDR3 DNA follows: TGTGCCAGTAGTAACCCTTGGCGGGAGGGCCGGGGTGAGCAGTACTTC. The full variable domain, rest sourced from reference TRBV19 and TRBJ2-7, is DGGITQSPKYLFRKEGQNVTLSCEQNLNHDAMYWYRQDPGQGLRLIYYSQIVNDFQKGDIAEGYSVSREKKESFPLTVTSAQKNPTAFYLCASSNPWREGRGEQYFGPGTRLTVT.

The genes are TRBV27 and TRBJ1-1, with D maybe TRBD1 (6 bases). The CDR3 loop spans 15 amino acids. Looked up from germline, CDR1 is MNHEY and CDR2 is SMNVEV (reference sequence). V dropped 6 bases and J dropped 1 base, with 15 bases sitting between them. As DNA, the CDR3 is TGTGCCAGCAGCCTCACCGGGGGGCAGAACACTGAAGCTTTCTTT. Translating gives CASSLTGGQNTEAFF.

This clone appeared a single time. This chain uses TRBV29-1 with TRBJ1-1; D is unclear. Germline V gene sequence: CDR1 SQVTM, CDR2 ANQGSEA. With 7 bases removed from V and 0 bases from J, the gap between germline ends came to 12 bases. This CDR3 comprises 13 residues. CDR3 amino acids: CSASGSLNTEAFF. The CDR3 DNA is TGCAGCGCGTCCGGGTCCTTGAACACTGAAGCTTTCTTT. Using reference TRBV29-1 and TRBJ1-1 for the parts outside the CDR3, the full variable domain is SAVISQKPSRDICQRGTSLTIQCQVDSQVTMMFWYRQQPGQSLTLIATANQGSEATYESGFVIDKFPISRPNLTFSTLTVSNMSPEDSSIYLCSASGSLNTEAFFGQGTRLTVV.

This clone was counted between two and nine times. The CDR3 reads CASSFLCGKPYEQYF. The CDR3 DNA is TGTGCCAGCAGCTTTCTATGCGGGAAACCCTACGAGCAGTACTTC. The chain recombines TRBV21-1 with TRBJ2-7; the table's D call, TRBD2, has no DNA check behind it. TRBV21-1 is deemed a pseudogene. The length of the CDR3 is 15 residues.

The chain has TRBV15 and TRBJ2-7; a possible D gene is TRBD2 (7 bases). V gave up 8 bases and J gave up 5 bases, with 19 bases separating them. Germline CDR1 LNHNV, CDR2 YYDKDF (reference sequence). The CDR3 loop spans 14 amino acids. The CDR3 DNA sequence: TGTGCCACCCGGCCTGGGGGGGCGCGAGACGAGCAGTACTTC. Translating it yields CATRPGGARDEQYF. Complete variable domain (other parts from reference TRBV15 and TRBJ2-7): DAMVIQNPRYQVTQFGKPVTLSCSQTLNHNVMYWYQQKSSQAPKLLFHYYDKDFNNEADTPDNFQSRRPNTSFCFLDIRSPGLGDTAMYLCATRPGGARDEQYFGPGTRLTVT.

The genes are TRBV6-5 and TRBJ2-7; 8 bases match TRBD1. Germline V gives CDR1 MNHEY, CDR2 SVGAGI. CDR3 length equals 15 residues. V lost 7 bases and J lost 3; bases outside the gene matches: 11. CDR3 bases: TGTGCCAGCATGAGGACCCAGGGGGCGAGCTACGAGCAGTACTTC. This encodes CASMRTQGASYEQYF.

The J gene is TRBJ1-5, the V gene TRBV5-4; D may be TRBD1 (5 bases). Germline CDR1 is SGHNT and CDR2 is YYREEE (reference sequence). The CDR3 contains 16 residues. The germline V and J ends were trimmed by 1 base and 1 base, with 12 bases remaining between them. CDR3 nucleotides: TGTGCCAGCAGCTTGTCCGGGGGTTCGAGCAATCAGCCCCAGCATTTT. This encodes CASSLSGGSSNQPQHF.

This chain links TRBV7-2 with TRBJ2-2, with TRBD2 as a possible D gene (6 bases). Germline V gene lookup returns CDR1 SGHTA and CDR2 FQGNSA. V dropped 5 bases and J dropped 3 bases, with 16 bases sitting between them. The length of the CDR3 is 16 residues. The CDR3 sequence: CASSTGRGGYTGELFF. CDR3 coding DNA: TGTGCCAGCAGCACAGGACGGGGAGGTTACACCGGGGAGCTGTTTTTT.

The CDR3 DNA reads TGTGCCAGCAGCTACGGGATTCGGAATGAGCAGTTCTTC. Encoded protein: CASSYGIRNEQFF. The V call is TRBV5-6, the J call TRBJ2-1, with D perhaps TRBD2 (5 bases). Trimming stripped 3 bases from V and 7 bases from J, with 11 bases between. In germline, CDR1 is SGHDT, CDR2 YYEEEE. This CDR3 comprises 13 residues.

The chain has TRBV19 and TRBJ2-7; 9 nucleotides line up with TRBD2. V lost 5 bases and J lost 2; bases outside the gene matches: 7. CDR3 size: 15 residues. Germline CDR1 and CDR2: LNHDA and SQIVND (reference sequence). CDR3 protein: CASSPPGLAAYEQYF. The CDR3, as DNA: TGTGCCAGTAGTCCACCGGGACTAGCCGCCTACGAGCAGTACTTC.

V and J are TRBV2 and TRBJ1-1; D is ambiguous. The V gene lost 6 bases and the J gene lost 1 base, with 6 bases spanning the gap. The CDR3 has 12 residues. Germline V gene lookup returns CDR1 SNHLY and CDR2 FYNNEI. The CDR3 loop is CASRPGNTEAFF. CDR3 bases: TGTGCCAGCAGACCCGGGAACACTGAAGCTTTCTTT.

This clone was counted a few times. The chain recombines TRBV13 with TRBJ2-7, with D perhaps TRBD2 (7 bases). Germline lookup yields CDR1 PRHDT and CDR2 FYEKMQ (reference sequence). V lost 5 bases, J lost 2 bases, and 10 bases lay in between. This CDR3 spans 13 amino acids. The CDR3 loop is CASSQGGAYEQYF. CDR3 nucleotide sequence: TGTGCCAGCAGCCAAGGGGGGGCCTACGAGCAGTACTTC.

The chain recombines TRBV6-7 with TRBJ2-5; TRBD2 agrees at 11 bases. TRBV6-7 is an ORF, with its function uncertain. CDR3 length equals 17 residues. V lost 0 bases to trimming and J lost 3 bases; unmatched junction nucleotides: 6. This CDR3 reads CASSYSISGREEETQYF. CDR3 bases: TGTGCCAGCAGTTACTCGATTAGCGGGAGGGAGGAAGAGACCCAGTACTTC.

This chain connects TRBV3-1 (or the pseudogene TRBV3-2) to TRBJ1-5; perhaps TRBD1 as D (5 bases). The CDR3 covers 15 residues. The V end was cut by 2 bases, the J end by 3 bases, with 11 bases between. Germline CDR1 reads LGHDT; CDR2 reads YNNKEL (reference sequence). The CDR3 DNA reads TGTGCCAGCAGCCAACAGGGAGGGAACAATCAGCCCCAGCATTTT. It translates to CASSQQGGNNQPQHF.

The chain employs TRBV3-1 (or the pseudogene TRBV3-2) and TRBJ2-3, with D perhaps matching TRBD2 (6 bases). Germline CDR1 is LGHDT and CDR2 is YNNKEL (reference sequence). Trimming shortened V by 2 bases and J by 1 base, and 13 bases separated the two germline ends. This CDR3 comprises 16 residues. The CDR3 nucleotides read TGTGCCAGCAGCCAAATGTTCGGGAGTGGCACAGATACGCAGTATTTT. Amino acid sequence: CASSQMFGSGTDTQYF.

The chain carries TRBV13 and TRBJ2-7; the D gene is possibly TRBD1 (6 bases). The CDR3 extends over 17 amino acids. Germline V gene lookup returns CDR1 PRHDT and CDR2 FYEKMQ (reference sequence). V lost 7 bases, J lost 0 bases, and 22 bases lay in between. CDR3 nucleotide sequence: TGTGCCAGCACCGGAAGGGGGTCCCGGGGTCACTCCTACGAGCAGTACTTC. Encoded protein: CASTGRGSRGHSYEQYF.